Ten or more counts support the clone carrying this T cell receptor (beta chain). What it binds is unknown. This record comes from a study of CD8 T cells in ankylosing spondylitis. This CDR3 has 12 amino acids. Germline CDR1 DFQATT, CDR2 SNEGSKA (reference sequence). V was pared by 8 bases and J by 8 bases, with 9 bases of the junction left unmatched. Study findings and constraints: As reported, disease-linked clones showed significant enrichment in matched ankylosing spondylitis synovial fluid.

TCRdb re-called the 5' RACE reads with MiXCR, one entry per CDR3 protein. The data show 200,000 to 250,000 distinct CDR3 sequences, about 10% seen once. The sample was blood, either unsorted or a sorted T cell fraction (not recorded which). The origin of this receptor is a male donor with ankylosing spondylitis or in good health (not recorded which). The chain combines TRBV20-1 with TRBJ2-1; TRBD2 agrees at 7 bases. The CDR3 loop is CSPETSRDEQFF. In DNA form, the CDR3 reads TGCAGTCCAGAGACTAGCAGGGATGAGCAGTTCTTC.